The clone carrying this T cell receptor beta chain was seen once. The data were produced by immunoSEQ multiplex PCR, yet TCRdb's version contains in-frame clones alone and is incomplete. The table lists tens of thousands of clones, about 84% of them singletons. This CDR3 contains 16 residues. Germline V gene sequence: CDR1 WNHNN, CDR2 SYGVQD (reference sequence). Trimming at V came to 6 bases and at J to 4 bases, leaving 6 bases not matched to a gene. The record originates from a study of glioma-infiltrating T cells after dendritic cell vaccination. The wider study: Dendritic cell vaccination trial patients had either newly diagnosed or recurrent glioblastoma. Dendritic cell vaccine was injected intradermally three times, biweekly.

Specified time point: after dendritic cell vaccination, including at tumor progression/relapse. The sample was blood, taken after dendritic cell vaccination. The sequence was collected from a human donor with glioblastoma. This rearrangement joins TRBV10-1 to TRBJ2-1; 13 positions match TRBD2. CDR3 in DNA: TGCGCCAGCAGCCTAACGACTAGCGGGGGGTACAATGAGCAGTTCTTC. It yields the protein CASSLTTSGGYNEQFF.